This TCR beta chain was identified during a study of CD8+ T cells in alopecia areata. Germline V gene sequence: CDR1 MNHEY, CDR2 SMNVEV (reference sequence). V was shortened by 8 bases and J by 6 bases, with 5 bases between the two germline ends. The CDR3 is made up of 9 amino acids. Extracted RNA was reverse transcribed, and the resulting cDNA served as sequencing template. Clones were read by immunoSEQ multiplex PCR, and TCRdb kept only the in-frame ones, dropping some. This table has roughly 140,000 clones, around 51% appearing once. Sequencing was performed on CD4+ T cells sorted from blood, taken at week 0. This sequence was found in a human donor with alopecia areata. This chain connects TRBV27 to TRBJ2-7; D is unclear. The CDR3 DNA reads TGTGCCAGCCATTGCGAGCAGTACTTC. Protein sequence: CASHCEQYF.